This T cell receptor beta chain stems from a study of blood T cell repertoires in COVID-19. Study in general: The United States, Italy and Spain provided the acute and convalescent COVID-19 samples. PBMCs, B-cell-depleted T cells, or T cells were the source of the cDNA or gDNA that made up the material.

The CDR3 loop spans 17 amino acids. Losses at the gene ends were 6 bases for V and 1 base for J; bases not matched to a gene: 10. Germline values: CDR1 KGHSH, CDR2 LQKENI. Per the authors' pipeline: Amplifying reference gene primers gave estimates of nucleated cell counts. Libraries were prepared by immunoSEQ multiplex PCR; TCRdb keeps only in-frame clonotypes and omits some of them. The V and J calls and clone size were taken over from that table, and D and trimming were inferred from the DNA. This table holds roughly 73,000 clones, 88% found once. The J gene is TRBJ2-3, the V gene TRBV18; 10 nucleotides agree with TRBD2. The sequenced material came from peripheral blood. This clonotype was obtained from a man in his sixties or seventies with active or convalescent COVID-19. The CDR3 nucleotides are TGTGCCAGCTCGCCTCTCGCTAGCGGGAGCCGCACAGATACGCAGTATTTT. Protein sequence: CASSPLASGSRTDTQYF.